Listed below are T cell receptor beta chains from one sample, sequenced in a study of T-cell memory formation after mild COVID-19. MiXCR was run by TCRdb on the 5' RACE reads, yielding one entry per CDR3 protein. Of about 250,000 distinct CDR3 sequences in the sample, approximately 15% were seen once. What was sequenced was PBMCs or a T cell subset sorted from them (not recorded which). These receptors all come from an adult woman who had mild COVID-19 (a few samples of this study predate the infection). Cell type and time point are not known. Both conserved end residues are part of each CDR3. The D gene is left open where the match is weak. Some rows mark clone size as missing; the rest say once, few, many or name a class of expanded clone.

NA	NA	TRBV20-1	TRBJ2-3	TGCAGTGCTAGCGGGTACAGCACAGATACGCAGTATTTT	CSASGYSTDTQYF
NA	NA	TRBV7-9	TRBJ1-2	TGTGCCAGCAGCTTAGTTTCGGGCAGGGTCTCCTATGGCTACACCTTC	CASSLVSGRVSYGYTF
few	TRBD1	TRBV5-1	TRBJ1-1	TGCGCCAGCAGCTCGACGGGGACAGGGGTTGAAGCTTTCTTT	CASSSTGTGVEAFF
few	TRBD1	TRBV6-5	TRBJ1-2	TGTGCCAGCAGTTACGCAGACAGGGTTGGCTATGGCTACACCTTC	CASSYADRVGYGYTF
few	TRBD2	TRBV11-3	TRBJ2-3	TGTGCCAGCAGCACAGGGACTAGCGGTAGCACAGATACGCAGTATTTT	CASSTGTSGSTDTQYF
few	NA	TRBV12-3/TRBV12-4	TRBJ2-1	TGTGCCAGCAGTCCCCAGACGAACAATGAGCAGTTCTTC	CASSPQTNNEQFF
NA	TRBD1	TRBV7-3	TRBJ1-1	TGTGCCAGCAGCCCTCCGGGACAGGGGTTATGGAACACTGAAGCTTTCTTT	CASSPPGQGLWNTEAFF
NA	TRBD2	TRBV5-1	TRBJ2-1	TGCGCCAGCAGCTTGGCCTTGAGTCAGGCGGGGGACTTC	CASSLALSQAGDF
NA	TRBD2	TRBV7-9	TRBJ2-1	TGTGCCAGCAGCCTGACTAGCGTCTCCGAGCAGTTCTTC	CASSLTSVSEQFF
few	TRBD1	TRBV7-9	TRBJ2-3	TGTGCCAGCAGCCAGGGGGCAGATACGCAGTATTTT	CASSQGADTQYF
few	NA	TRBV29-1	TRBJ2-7	TGCAGCGTCTCTCAGGGATCGGGCTACGAGCAGTACTTC	CSVSQGSGYEQYF
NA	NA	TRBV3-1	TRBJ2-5	TGTGCCAGCAGCCAAGAGAGGACACTGGCCCAGTACTTC	CASSQERTLAQYF
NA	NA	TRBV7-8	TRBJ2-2	TGTGCCAGCAGCTTACTGGCCGCCGGGGAGCTGTTTTTT	CASSLLAAGELFF
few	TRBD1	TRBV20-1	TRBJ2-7	TGCAGTGCTAGAGAACAGGGGGTCTACGAGCAGTACTTC	CSAREQGVYEQYF
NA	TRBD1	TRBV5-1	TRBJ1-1	TGCGCCAGCGCCTTCGGGACAGTGAACACTGAAGCTTTCTTT	CASAFGTVNTEAFF
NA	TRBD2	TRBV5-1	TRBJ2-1	TGCGCCAGCAGCTTGTCCAGCGGGGGGGCCTACAATGAGCAGTTCTTC	CASSLSSGGAYNEQFF
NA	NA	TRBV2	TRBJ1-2	TGTGCCAGCAGGAGGGCGCCTAACTATGGCTACACCTTC	CASRRAPNYGYTF
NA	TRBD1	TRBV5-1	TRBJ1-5	TGCGCCAGCAGCCCAGACAGGGGGGCGCCCCAGCATTTT	CASSPDRGAPQHF
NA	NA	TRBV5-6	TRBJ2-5	TGTGCCAGCAGCTTGTACATCGCGCCAGAGACCCAGTACTTC	CASSLYIAPETQYF
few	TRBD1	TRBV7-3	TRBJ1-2	TGTGCCAGCAGCACGGGACAGGGATCACGGTATGGCTACACCTTC	CASSTGQGSRYGYTF
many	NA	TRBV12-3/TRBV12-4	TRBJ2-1	TGTGCCAGCAGACCGACACCGGGACGGCAGTTCTTC	CASRPTPGRQFF
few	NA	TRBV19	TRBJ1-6	TGTGCCAGTAATACAGACGTCTCCTATAATTCACCCCTCCACTTT	CASNTDVSYNSPLHF
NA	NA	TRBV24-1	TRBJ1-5	TGTGCCACCAGTGATCTCACTGGCGATCAGCCCCAGCATTTT	CATSDLTGDQPQHF
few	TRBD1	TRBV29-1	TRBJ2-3	TGCAGCGTTAAACAGGGGATTCGGACAGATACGCAGTATTTT	CSVKQGIRTDTQYF
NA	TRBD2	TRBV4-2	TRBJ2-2	TGTGCCAGCAGCCGTGCGGGGGAGCTCACCGGGGAGCTGTTTTTT	CASSRAGELTGELFF
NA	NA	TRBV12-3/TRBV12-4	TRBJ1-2	TGTGCCAGCAGTTTAGGTGCGAGCGGCTACACCTTC	CASSLGASGYTF
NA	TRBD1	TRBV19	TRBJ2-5	TGTGCCAGTAGTATCCAGGGACAGCAAGAGACCCAGTACTTC	CASSIQGQQETQYF
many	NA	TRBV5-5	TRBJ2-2	TGTGCCAGCAGCTCTGGGCCCAGGGACTCCGGGGAGCTGTTTTTT	CASSSGPRDSGELFF
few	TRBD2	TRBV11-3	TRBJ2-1	TGTGCCAGCACCCACAAGGGAGGGTCTAACAATGAGCAGTTCTTC	CASTHKGGSNNEQFF
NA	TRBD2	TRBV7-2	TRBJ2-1	TGTGCCAGCAGACTGACTAGCGGGAAGTCCTACAATGAGCAGTTCTTC	CASRLTSGKSYNEQFF
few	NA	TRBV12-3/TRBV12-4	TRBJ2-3	TGTGCCAGCAGTCCATACTCAGGGGGCACAGATACGCAGTATTTT	CASSPYSGGTDTQYF
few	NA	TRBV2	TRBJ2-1	TGTGCCCGCACTGGTGGGCCCCGATACAATGAGCAGTTCTTC	CARTGGPRYNEQFF
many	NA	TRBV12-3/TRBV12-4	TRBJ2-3	TGTGCCAGCAGTATATCAGGGGATACGCAGTATTTT	CASSISGDTQYF
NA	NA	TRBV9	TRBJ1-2	TGTGCCAGCAGCGTAGGAGGTCGGGGCTACACCTTC	CASSVGGRGYTF
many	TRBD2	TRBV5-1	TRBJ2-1	TGCGCCAGCAGCTTGAGAGCGGGGGGGCTGTCGAATGAGCAGTTCTTC	CASSLRAGGLSNEQFF
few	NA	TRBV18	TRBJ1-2	TGTGCCAGCTCACCATCTCGGGGGAATGTGAGTGGCTACACCTTC	CASSPSRGNVSGYTF
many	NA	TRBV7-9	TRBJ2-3	TGTGCCAGCAGCTTAAGGGGGAGCACAGATACGCAGTATTTT	CASSLRGSTDTQYF
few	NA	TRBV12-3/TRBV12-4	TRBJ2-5	TGTGCCAGCAGTTTAGCGCGGAGGGAGACCCAGTACTTC	CASSLARRETQYF
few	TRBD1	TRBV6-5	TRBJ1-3	TGTGCCAGCAGCTACGCCCCTCAACAGGGGGCGAGGAACACCATATATTTT	CASSYAPQQGARNTIYF
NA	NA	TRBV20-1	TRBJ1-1	TGCAGTGCTAGAGGAAGAGAATTGGTGAACACTGAAGCTTTCTTT	CSARGRELVNTEAFF
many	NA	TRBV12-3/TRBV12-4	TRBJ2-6	TGTGCCAGCAGCCCCGAGAGTTCTGGGGCCAACGTCCTGACTTTC	CASSPESSGANVLTF
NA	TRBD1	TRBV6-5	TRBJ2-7	TGTGCCAGCAGTCTGACAGGGGGAAAAGAGCAGTACTTC	CASSLTGGKEQYF
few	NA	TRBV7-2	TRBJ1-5	TGTGCCAGCAGCTTAAACAACCTCTCCAATCAGCCCCAGCATTTT	CASSLNNLSNQPQHF
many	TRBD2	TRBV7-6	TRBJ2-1	TGTGCCAGCAGCCTCCATACTGGGACTAGCGTGTACAATGAGCAGTTCTTC	CASSLHTGTSVYNEQFF
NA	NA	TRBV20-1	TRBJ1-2	TGCAGTGCTTCTCCTATGGCCTATGGCTACACCTTC	CSASPMAYGYTF